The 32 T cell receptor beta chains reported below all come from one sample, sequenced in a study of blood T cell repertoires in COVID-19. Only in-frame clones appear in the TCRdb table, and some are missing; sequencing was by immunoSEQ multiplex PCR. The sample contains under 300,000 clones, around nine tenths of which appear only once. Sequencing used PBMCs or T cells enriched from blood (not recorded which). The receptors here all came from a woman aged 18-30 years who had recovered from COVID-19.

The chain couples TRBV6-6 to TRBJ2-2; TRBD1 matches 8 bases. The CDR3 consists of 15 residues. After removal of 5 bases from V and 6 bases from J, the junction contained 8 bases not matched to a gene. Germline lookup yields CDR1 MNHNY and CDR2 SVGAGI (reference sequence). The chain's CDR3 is CASSPGGRWAGELFF. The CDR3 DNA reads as TGTGCCAGCAGTCCAGGGGGCCGGTGGGCCGGGGAGCTGTTTTTT.

CDR3 sequence: CASSHQGAYGYTF. CDR3 nucleotide sequence: TGTGCCAGCAGCCACCAGGGGGCCTATGGCTACACCTTC. This chain uses TRBV3-1 (or the pseudogene TRBV3-2) with TRBJ1-2; 8 bases align to TRBD1. Trimming removed 3 bases from V and 4 bases from J; junction bases left unmatched: 1. The CDR3 runs 13 residues. In germline, CDR1 is LGHDT, CDR2 YNNKEL (reference sequence).

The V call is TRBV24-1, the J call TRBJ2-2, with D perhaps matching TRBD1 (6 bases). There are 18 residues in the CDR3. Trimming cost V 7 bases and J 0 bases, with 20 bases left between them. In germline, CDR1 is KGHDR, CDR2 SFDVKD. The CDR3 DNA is TGTGCCACCAGATTCGACTACCGGGACATAACGAACACCGGGGAGCTGTTTTTT. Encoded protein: CATRFDYRDITNTGELFF.

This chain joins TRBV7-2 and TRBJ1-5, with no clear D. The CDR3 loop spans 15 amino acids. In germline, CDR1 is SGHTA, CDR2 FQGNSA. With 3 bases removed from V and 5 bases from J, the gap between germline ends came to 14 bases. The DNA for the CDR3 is TGTGCCAGCAGCTTTTCGAGTGGTAGTTATCAGCCCCAGCATTTT. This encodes CASSFSSGSYQPQHF.

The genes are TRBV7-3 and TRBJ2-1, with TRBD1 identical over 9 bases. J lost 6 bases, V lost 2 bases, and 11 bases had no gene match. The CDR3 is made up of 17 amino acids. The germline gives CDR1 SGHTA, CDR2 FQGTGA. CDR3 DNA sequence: TGTGCCAGCAGCTTAGAACCCGGGACAGGGACCCTCAATGAGCAGTTCTTC. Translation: CASSLEPGTGTLNEQFF.

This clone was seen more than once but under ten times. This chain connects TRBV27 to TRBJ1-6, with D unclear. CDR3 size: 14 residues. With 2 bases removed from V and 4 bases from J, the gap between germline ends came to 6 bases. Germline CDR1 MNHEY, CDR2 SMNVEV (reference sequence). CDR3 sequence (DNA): TGTGCCAGCAGTTTAAGCCCTTATAATTCACCCCTCCACTTT. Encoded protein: CASSLSPYNSPLHF.

The CDR3 is CASSVAQGGYEQYF. The CDR3 DNA sequence: TGTGCCAGCAGCGTAGCGCAGGGGGGTTACGAGCAGTACTTC. The V call is TRBV9, the J call TRBJ2-7; TRBD1 is a possible D gene (7 bases). Trimming removed 0 bases at V and 4 bases at J, with 11 bases between. The CDR3 spans 14 residues. The germline gives CDR1 SGDLS, CDR2 YYNGEE.

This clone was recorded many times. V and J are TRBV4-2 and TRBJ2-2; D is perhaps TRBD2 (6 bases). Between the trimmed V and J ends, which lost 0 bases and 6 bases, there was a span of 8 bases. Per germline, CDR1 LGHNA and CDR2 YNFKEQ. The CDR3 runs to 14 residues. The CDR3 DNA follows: TGTGCCAGCAGCCAAGATCGGGAGCCCGGGGAGCTGTTTTTT. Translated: CASSQDREPGELFF.

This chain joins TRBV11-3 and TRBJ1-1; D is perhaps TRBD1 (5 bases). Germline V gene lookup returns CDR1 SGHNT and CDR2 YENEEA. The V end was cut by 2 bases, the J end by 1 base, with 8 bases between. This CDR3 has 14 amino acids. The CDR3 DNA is TGTGCCAGCAGCTTAACAGGCTGGAACACTGAAGCTTTCTTT. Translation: CASSLTGWNTEAFF. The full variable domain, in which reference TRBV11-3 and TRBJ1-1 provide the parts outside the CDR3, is EAGVVQSPRYKIIEKKQPVAFWCNPISGHNTLYWYLQNLGQGPELLIRYENEEAVDDSQLPKDRFSAERLKGVDSTLKIQPAELGDSAVYLCASSLTGWNTEAFFGQGTRLTVV.

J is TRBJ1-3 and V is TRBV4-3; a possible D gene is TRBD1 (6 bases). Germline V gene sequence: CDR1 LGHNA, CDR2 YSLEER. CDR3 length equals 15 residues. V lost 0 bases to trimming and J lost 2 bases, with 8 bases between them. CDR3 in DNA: TGCGCCAGCAGCCAAGACCACAGGGCTGGAAACACCATATATTTT. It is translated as CASSQDHRAGNTIYF.

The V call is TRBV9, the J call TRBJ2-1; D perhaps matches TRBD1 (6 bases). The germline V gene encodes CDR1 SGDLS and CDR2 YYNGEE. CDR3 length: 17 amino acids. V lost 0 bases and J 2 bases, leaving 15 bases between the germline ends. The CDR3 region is CASSVDGQIVTYNEQFF. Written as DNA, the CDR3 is TGTGCCAGCAGCGTAGATGGACAGATCGTAACCTACAATGAGCAGTTCTTC.

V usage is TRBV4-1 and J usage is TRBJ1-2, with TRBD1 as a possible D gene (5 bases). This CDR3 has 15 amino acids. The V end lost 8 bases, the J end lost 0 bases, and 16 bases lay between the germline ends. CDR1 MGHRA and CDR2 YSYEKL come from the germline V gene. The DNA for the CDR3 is TGCGCCAGCCGGGGGAGGGGAAGAACTAACTATGGCTACACCTTC. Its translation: CASRGRGRTNYGYTF.

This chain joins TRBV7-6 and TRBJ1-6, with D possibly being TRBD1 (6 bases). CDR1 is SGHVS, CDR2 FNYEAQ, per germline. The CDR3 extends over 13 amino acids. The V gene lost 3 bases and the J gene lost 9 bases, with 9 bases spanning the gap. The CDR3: CASSLATGSPLHF. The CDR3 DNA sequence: TGTGCCAGCAGCTTGGCGACAGGTTCACCCCTCCACTTT.

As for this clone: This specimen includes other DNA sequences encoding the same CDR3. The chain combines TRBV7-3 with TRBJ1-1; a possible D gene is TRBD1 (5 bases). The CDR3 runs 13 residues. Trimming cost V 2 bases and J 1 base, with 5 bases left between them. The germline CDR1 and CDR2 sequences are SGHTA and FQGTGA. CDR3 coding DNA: TGTGCCAGCAGCTTACAGGGGAACACTGAAGCTTTCTTT. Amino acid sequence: CASSLQGNTEAFF.

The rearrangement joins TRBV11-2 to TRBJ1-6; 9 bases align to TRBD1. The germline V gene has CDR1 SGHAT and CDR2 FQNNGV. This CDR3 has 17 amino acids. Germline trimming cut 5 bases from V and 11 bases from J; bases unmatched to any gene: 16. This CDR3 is CASSRTQGASPMAPLHF. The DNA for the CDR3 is TGTGCCAGCAGCCGAACACAGGGGGCGTCCCCGATGGCACCCCTCCACTTT. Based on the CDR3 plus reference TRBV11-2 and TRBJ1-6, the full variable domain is EAGVAQSPRYKIIEKRQSVAFWCNPISGHATLYWYQQILGQGPKLLIQFQNNGVVDDSQLPKDRFSAERLKGVDSTLKIQPAKLEDSAVYLCASSRTQGASPMAPLHFGNGTRLTVT.

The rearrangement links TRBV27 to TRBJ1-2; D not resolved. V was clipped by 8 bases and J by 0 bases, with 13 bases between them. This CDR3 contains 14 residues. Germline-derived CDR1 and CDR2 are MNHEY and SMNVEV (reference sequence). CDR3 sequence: CASGEARPNYGYTF. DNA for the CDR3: TGTGCCAGCGGCGAGGCCCGACCTAACTATGGCTACACCTTC.

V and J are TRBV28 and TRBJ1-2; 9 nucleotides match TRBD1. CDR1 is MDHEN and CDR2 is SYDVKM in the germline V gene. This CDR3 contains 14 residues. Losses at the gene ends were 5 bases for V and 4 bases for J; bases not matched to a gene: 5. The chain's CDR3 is CASSGQGNIYGYTF. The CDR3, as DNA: TGTGCCAGCAGTGGACAGGGGAACATCTATGGCTACACCTTC.

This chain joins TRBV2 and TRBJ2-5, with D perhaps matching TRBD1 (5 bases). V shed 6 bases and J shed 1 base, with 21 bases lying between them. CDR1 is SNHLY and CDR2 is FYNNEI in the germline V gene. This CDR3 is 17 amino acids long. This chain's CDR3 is CASRHRPLLLPQETQYF. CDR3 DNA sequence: TGTGCCAGCAGACACAGGCCCCTACTGCTCCCCCAAGAGACCCAGTACTTC. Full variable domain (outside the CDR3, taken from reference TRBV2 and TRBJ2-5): EPEVTQTPSHQVTQMGQEVILRCVPISNHLYFYWYRQILGQKVEFLVSFYNNEISEKSEIFDDQFSVERPDGSNFTLKIRSTKLEDSAMYFCASRHRPLLLPQETQYFGPGTRLLVL.

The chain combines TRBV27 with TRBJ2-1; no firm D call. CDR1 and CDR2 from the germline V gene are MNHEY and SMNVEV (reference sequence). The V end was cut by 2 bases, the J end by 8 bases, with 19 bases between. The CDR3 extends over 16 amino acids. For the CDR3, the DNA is TGTGCCAGCAGTTTAATCCCAAAAAAAAAGCAGGATGAGCAGTTCTTC. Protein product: CASSLIPKKKQDEQFF.

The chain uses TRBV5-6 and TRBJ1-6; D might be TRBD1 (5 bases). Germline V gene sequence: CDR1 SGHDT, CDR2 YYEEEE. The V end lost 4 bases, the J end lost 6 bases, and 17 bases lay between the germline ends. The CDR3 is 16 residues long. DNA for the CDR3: TGTGCCAGCAGCCCGGGGGTGCCAGAGATTAATTCACCCCTCCACTTT. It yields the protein CASSPGVPEINSPLHF. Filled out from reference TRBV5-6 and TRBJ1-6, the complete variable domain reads DAGVTQSPTHLIKTRGQQVTLRCSPKSGHDTVSWYQQALGQGPQFIFQYYEEEERQRGNFPDRFSGHQFPNYSSELNVNALLLGDSALYLCASSPGVPEINSPLHFGNGTRLTVT.

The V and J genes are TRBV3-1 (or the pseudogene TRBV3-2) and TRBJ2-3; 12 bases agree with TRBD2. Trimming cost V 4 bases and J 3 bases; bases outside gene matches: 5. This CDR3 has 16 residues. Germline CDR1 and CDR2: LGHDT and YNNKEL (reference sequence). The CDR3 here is CASSLAGTSGTDTQYF. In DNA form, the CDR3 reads TGTGCCAGCAGCCTAGCCGGGACTAGCGGGACAGATACGCAGTATTTT.

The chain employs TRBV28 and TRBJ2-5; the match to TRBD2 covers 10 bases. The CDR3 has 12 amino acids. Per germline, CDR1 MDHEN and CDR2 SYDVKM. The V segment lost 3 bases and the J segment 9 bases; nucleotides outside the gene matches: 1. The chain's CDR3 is CASSFGLAAQYF. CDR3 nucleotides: TGTGCCAGCAGTTTTGGACTAGCGGCCCAGTACTTC.

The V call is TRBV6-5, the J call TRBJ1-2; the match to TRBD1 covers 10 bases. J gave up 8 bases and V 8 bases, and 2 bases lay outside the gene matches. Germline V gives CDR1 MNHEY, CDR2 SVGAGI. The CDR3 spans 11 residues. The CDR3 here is CASGQGGGYTF. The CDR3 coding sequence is TGTGCCAGCGGACAGGGGGGAGGCTACACCTTC.

CDR3 DNA: TGTGCCAGCAGTTTAGACAGGCAAGCGGGCTACACCTTC. Its translation is CASSLDRQAGYTF. V gene TRBV28 combines with J gene TRBJ1-2, with D possibly matching TRBD1 (6 bases). Germline CDR1 MDHEN, CDR2 SYDVKM. The CDR3 spans 13 residues. The V end lost 2 bases, the J end lost 8 bases, and 12 bases lay between the germline ends.

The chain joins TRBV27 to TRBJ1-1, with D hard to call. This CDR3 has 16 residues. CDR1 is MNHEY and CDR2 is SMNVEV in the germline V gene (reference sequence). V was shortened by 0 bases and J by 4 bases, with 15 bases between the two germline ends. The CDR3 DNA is TGTGCCAGCAGTTTATCTTGGAGGGTGGAGGGCACTGAAGCTTTCTTT. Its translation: CASSLSWRVEGTEAFF.

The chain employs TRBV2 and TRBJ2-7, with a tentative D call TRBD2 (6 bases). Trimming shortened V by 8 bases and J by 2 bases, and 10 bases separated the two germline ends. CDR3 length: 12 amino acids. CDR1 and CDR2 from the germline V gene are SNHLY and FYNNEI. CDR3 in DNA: TGTGCCAGCCGGAGGGACCCCTACGAGCAGTACTTC. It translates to CASRRDPYEQYF.

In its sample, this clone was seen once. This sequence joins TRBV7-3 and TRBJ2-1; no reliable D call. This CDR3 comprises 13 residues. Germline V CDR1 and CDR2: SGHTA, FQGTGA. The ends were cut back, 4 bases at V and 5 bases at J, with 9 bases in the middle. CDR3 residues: CASSSLYHNEQFF. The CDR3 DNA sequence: TGTGCCAGCAGCTCACTATACCACAATGAGCAGTTCTTC.

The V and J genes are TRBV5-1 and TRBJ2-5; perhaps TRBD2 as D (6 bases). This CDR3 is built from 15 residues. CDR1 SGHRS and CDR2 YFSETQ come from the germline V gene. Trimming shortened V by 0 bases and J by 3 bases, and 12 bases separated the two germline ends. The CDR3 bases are TGCGCCAGCAGCTTGGAGGGCGGGGCAGAAGAGACCCAGTACTTC. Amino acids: CASSLEGGAEETQYF.

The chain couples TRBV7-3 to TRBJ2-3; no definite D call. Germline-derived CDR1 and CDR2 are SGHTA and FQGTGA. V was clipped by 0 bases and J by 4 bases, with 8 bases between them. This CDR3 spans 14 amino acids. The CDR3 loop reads CASSLTGSPDTQYF. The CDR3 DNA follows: TGTGCCAGCAGCTTAACGGGCAGCCCAGATACGCAGTATTTT. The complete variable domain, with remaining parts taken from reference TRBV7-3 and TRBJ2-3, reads GAGVSQTPSNKVTEKGKYVELRCDPISGHTALYWYRQSLGQGPEFLIYFQGTGAADDSGLPNDRFFAVRPEGSVSTLKIQRTERGDSAVYLCASSLTGSPDTQYFGPGTRLTVL.

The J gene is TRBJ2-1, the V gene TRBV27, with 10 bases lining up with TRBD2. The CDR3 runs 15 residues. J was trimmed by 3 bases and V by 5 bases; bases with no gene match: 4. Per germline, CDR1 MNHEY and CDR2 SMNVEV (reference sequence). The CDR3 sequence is CASSQSGRGYNEQFF. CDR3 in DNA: TGTGCCAGCAGTCAGAGCGGGAGGGGCTACAATGAGCAGTTCTTC.

The CDR3 here is CASSPRTGRVEAFF. DNA for the CDR3: TGTGCCAGCTCACCAAGGACAGGGAGAGTTGAAGCTTTCTTT. This chain links TRBV18 with TRBJ1-1, with TRBD1 matching 8 bases. CDR3 length: 14 residues. After removal of 2 bases from V and 7 bases from J, the junction contained 6 bases not matched to a gene. Germline-derived CDR1 and CDR2 are KGHSH and LQKENI.

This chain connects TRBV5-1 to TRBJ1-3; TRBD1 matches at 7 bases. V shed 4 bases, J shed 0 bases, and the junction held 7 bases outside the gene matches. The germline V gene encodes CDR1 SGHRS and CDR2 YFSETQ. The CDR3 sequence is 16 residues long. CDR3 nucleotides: TGCGCCAGCAGCCCGGCGGACAGGAGCTCTGGAAACACCATATATTTT. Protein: CASSPADRSSGNTIYF.